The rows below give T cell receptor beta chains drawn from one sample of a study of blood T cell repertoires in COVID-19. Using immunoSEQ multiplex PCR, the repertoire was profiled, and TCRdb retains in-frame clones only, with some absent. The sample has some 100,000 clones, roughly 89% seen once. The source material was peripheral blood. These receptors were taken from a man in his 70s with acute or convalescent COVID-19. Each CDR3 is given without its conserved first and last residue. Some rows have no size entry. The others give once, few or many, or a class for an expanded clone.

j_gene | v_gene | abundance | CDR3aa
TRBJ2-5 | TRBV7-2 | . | ASSTDRQETQY
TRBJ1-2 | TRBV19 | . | ASSMVTGPPRYGYT
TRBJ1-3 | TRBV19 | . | ASSLGQGAGNTIY
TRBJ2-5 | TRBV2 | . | ASSGWTSGALEETQY
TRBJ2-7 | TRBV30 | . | AWGNRPSRYEQY
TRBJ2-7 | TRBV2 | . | ASRLSGFEQY
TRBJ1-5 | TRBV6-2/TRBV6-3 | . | ASSYSDSYQPQH
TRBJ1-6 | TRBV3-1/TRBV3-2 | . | ASSQDRQSPLH
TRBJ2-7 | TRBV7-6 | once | ASSLVSQATYEQY
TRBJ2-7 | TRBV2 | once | ASSEGDNSYEQY
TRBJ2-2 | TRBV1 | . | TSLFGGRDTGELF
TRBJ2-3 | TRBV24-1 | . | ATRREPTDTQY
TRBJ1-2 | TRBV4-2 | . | ASSQEVRPQGYT
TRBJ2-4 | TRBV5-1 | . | ASSLAGGKNIQY
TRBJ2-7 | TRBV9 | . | ASSVTSGRVEQY
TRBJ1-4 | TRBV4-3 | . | ASSQETGGAEKLF
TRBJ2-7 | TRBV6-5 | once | ASSYDRGRKGEQY
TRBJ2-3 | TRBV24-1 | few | ATSGWTSQRDTDTQY
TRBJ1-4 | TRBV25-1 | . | ASSRDRRRGEKLF
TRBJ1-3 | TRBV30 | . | AWRSTGAANTIY
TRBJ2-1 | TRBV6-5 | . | ASTPTLAYNEQF
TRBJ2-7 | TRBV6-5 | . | ASSYSVQGSYEQY
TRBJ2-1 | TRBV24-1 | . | ATSDLNSANHNEQF
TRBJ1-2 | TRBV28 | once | ASSPHRTNYGYT
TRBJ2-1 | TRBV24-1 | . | ATSVGTSGSDEQF
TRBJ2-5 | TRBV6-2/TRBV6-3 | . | ASSYDPDVRTIVETQY